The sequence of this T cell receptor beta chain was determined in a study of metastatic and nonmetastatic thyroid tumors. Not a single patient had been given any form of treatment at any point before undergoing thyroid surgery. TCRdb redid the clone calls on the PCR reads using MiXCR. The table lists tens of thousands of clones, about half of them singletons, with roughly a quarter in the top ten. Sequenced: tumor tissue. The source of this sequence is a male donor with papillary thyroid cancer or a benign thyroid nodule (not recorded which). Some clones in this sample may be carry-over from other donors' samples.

The DNA of the CDR3 is TGTGCCAGCGCCGCGGGACAGGACTATGGCTACACCTTC. It translates to CASAAGQDYGYTF. This chain links TRBV18 with TRBJ1-2; 8 bases match TRBD1. V lost 8 bases and J lost 3; bases outside the gene matches: 5. This CDR3 contains 13 residues. Per germline, CDR1 KGHSH and CDR2 LQKENI.